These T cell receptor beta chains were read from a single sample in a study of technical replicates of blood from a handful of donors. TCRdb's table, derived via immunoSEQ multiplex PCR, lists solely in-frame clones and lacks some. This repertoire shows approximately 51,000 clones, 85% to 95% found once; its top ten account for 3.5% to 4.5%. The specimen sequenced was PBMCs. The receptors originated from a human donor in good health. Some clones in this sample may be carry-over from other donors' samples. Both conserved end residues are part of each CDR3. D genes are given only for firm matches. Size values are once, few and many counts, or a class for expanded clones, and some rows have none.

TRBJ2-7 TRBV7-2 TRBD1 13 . TGTGCCAGCAGCTGGGACAGGGGGGGTGAGCAGTACTTC CASSWDRGGEQYF
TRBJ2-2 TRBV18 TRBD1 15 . TGTGCCAGCTCACCACCGACAGGGCCGCTCGGGGAGCTGTTTTTT CASSPPTGPLGELFF
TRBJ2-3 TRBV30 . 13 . TGTGCCTGGAGTGTACGGGAATCAGATACGCAGTATTTT CAWSVRESDTQYF
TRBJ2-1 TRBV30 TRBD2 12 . TGTGCCTGGGGGAGCGGGAGGAATGAGCAGTTCTTC CAWGSGRNEQFF
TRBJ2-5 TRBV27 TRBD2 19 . TGTGCCAGCAGTTTATCTCGGTCTCGGCGGGGGGTGACCCAAGAGACCCAGTACTTC CASSLSRSRRGVTQETQYF
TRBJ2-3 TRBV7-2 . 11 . TGTGCCAGCAGCTTCTTCGATACGCAGTATTTT CASSFFDTQYF
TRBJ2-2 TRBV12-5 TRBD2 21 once TGTGCTAGTGGTTTGGTACCGTCTAGCGGGAGGGAGGCTACGAGGACCGGGGAGCTGTTTTTT CASGLVPSSGREATRTGELFF
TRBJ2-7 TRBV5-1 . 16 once TGCGCCAGCAGCTTGAGTCTGGGGGCGCATCTCGACGAGCAGTACTTC CASSLSLGAHLDEQYF
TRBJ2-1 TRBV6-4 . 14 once TGTGCCAGCAGTGACTCGTTTGGGGGCAGCCAGCAGTTCTTC CASSDSFGGSQQFF
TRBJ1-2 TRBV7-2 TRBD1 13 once TGTGCCAGCAGCCCGGGACAGGGTCTCGGCTACACCTTC CASSPGQGLGYTF
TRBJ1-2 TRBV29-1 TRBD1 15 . TGCAGCGTTCCTAATCCGGGACAGCCACCCTATGGCTACACCTTC CSVPNPGQPPYGYTF
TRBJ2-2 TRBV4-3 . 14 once TGCGCCAGCAGCCAAGATTTTTTAGACGGGGAGCTGTTTTTT CASSQDFLDGELFF
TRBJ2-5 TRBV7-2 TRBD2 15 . TGTGCCAGCAGCTATCAAGCGGGAGTAGGAGAGACCCAGTACTTC CASSYQAGVGETQYF
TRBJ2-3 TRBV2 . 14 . TGTGCCAGCAGTGATACAGGGTTCACAGATACGCAGTATTTT CASSDTGFTDTQYF
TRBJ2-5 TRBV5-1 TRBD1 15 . TGCGCCAGCAGCGTCCGTACAGGGGGCTTAGAGACCCAGTACTTC CASSVRTGGLETQYF
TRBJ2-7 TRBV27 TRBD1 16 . TGTGCCAGCAGTTTCTCCGGGACAGGATTGTTCTACGAGCAGTACTTC CASSFSGTGLFYEQYF
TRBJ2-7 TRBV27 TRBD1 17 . TGTGCCAGCAGCCTTGGGGGCCTGCGTCAGGGGGCGAGAGAGCAGTACTTC CASSLGGLRQGAREQYF
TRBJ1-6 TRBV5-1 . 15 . TGCGCCAGCAGCTTGGCAGGATCCTATAATTCACCCCTCCACTTT CASSLAGSYNSPLHF
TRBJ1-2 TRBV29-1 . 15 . TGCAGCGTTGAAGTAGCCGCAAGACAGAACTATGGCTACACCTTC CSVEVAARQNYGYTF
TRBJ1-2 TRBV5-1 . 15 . TGCGCCAGCAGCCCTTCGCGGACAGCCAACTATGGCTACACCTTC CASSPSRTANYGYTF
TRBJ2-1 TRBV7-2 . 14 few TGTGCCAGCAGCGGTCTGCGGGGCCCGGCCGGTCGGTTCTTC CASSGLRGPAGRFF
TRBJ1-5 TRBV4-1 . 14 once TGCGCCAGCAGCCAAGCGCAGGGGTACCAGCCCCAGCATTTT CASSQAQGYQPQHF
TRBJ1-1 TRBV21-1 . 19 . TGTGCCAGCAGCAAAATATCCGTGGGGACAGGGGTGATGAACACTGAAGCTTTCTTT CASSKISVGTGVMNTEAFF
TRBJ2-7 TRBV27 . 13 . TGTGCCAGCAGGAGGGGGTCGGGCTACGAGCAGTACTTC CASRRGSGYEQYF
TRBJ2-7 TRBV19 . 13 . TGTGCCAGTAGTATGTCCAGTTCCTACGAGCAGTACTTC CASSMSSSYEQYF
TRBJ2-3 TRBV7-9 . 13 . TGTGCCAGCAGCTTACAGGAGGGACATACGCAGTATTTT CASSLQEGHTQYF
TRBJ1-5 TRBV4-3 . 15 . TGCGCCAGCAGCCAAGAACAGGGCAGCAATCAGCCCCAGCATTTT CASSQEQGSNQPQHF
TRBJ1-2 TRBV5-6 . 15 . TGTGCCAGCAGCCGGTGGGAGGGATCCAACTATGGCTACACCTTC CASSRWEGSNYGYTF
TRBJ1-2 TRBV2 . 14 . TGTGCCAGCAGTGAAAGAGGGTCCCCCTATGGCTACACCTTC CASSERGSPYGYTF
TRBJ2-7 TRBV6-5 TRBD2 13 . TGTGCCAACAAGCGGGAGCCGTCCTACGAGCAGTACTTC CANKREPSYEQYF
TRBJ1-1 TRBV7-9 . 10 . TGTGCCAGCAGCCTAAGTGGTGCTTTCTTT CASSLSGAFF
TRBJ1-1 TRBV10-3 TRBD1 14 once TGTGCCATCAGTGAAGGGACAGGGGACATTGAAGCTTTCTTT CAISEGTGDIEAFF
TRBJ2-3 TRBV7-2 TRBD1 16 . TGTGCCAGCAGCTTATGGGGGACAGGGGGCTCAGATACGCAGTATTTT CASSLWGTGGSDTQYF
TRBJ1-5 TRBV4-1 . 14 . TGCGCCAGCAGCCAAGATGGGAGGGATCAGCCCCAGCATTTT CASSQDGRDQPQHF
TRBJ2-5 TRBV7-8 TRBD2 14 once TGTGCCAGCAGCCGGACTAGCGGCAAATGGACCCAGTACTTC CASSRTSGKWTQYF
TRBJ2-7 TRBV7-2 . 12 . TGTGCCAGCAGCTATAGTCCGGGGGAGCAGTACTTC CASSYSPGEQYF
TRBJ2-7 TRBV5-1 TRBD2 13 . TGCGCCAGCAGCTTTACTAGCGGGAACGAGCAGTACTTC CASSFTSGNEQYF
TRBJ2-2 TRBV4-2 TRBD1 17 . TGTGCCAGCAGCCAAGATCGCCAGGGGGTTAACACCGGGGAGCTGTTTTTT CASSQDRQGVNTGELFF
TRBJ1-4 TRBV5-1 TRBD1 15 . TGCGCCAGCAGCCAGGCGGGACAGAATAATGAAAAACTGTTTTTT CASSQAGQNNEKLFF
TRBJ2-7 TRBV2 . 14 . TGTGCCAGCAGCCCAGGGGGGTCACTCCTACGAGCAGACTTC CASSPGGSLLRADF
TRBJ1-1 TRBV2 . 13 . TGTGCCAGCATCTCGGACAGGAACACTGAAGCTTTCTTT CASISDRNTEAFF
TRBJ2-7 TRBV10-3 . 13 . TGTGCCGCCAGGGGGGACGTTCCCTACGAGCAGTACTTC CAARGDVPYEQYF
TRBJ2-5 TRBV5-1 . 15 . TGCGCCAGCAGCTTGGAAAGCACCATCCAAGAGACCCAGTACTTC CASSLESTIQETQYF
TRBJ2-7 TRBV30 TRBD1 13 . TGTGCCTGGAGCGAGGGACAGGGGGCCGAGCAGTACTTC CAWSEGQGAEQYF
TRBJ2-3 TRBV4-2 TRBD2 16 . TGTGCCAGCAGCTTTGGGACTAGCGGGGGGGCAGATACGCAGTATTTT CASSFGTSGGADTQYF
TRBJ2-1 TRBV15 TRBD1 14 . TGTGCCACCAGCACCGGGACAGGGGGTAATGAGCAGTTCTTC CATSTGTGGNEQFF
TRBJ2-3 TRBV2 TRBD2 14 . TGTGCCAGCAGTCCGGCTAGCGGGACAGATACGCAGTATTTT CASSPASGTDTQYF
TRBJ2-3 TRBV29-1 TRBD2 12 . TGCAGCGCTGGTACTTGGGGGGGTACGCAGTATTTT CSAGTWGGTQYF
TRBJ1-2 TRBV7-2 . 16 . TGTGCCAGCAGCTTAGAAATCGGGAGAGCTAACTATGGCTACACCTTC CASSLEIGRANYGYTF
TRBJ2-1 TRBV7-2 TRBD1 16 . TGTGCCAGCAGCTTGAGGCCCCCCCGGACAGGTGATGAGCAGTTCTTC CASSLRPPRTGDEQFF
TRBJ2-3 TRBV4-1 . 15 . TGCGCCAGCAGCAAGTTAGGAGGGGGCTCAGATACGCAGTATTTT CASSKLGGGSDTQYF
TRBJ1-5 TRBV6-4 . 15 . TGTGCCAGCAGTCCGAGGACGGGGTTCGGTCAGCCCCAGCATTTT CASSPRTGFGQPQHF